Shown below are 12 T cell receptor beta chains from a single sample sequenced in a study of blood T cell repertoires in COVID-19. The assay was immunoSEQ multiplex PCR, and TCRdb's table has in-frame clones only and misses some. Of tens of thousands of clones listed, around four fifths are singletons. Sequencing used peripheral blood. These receptors were obtained from a woman between 65 and 79 years old with COVID-19, enrolled during active disease.

This clone was seen a handful of times. This chain joins TRBV6-6 and TRBJ2-3, with D tentatively TRBD2 (6 bases). Germline V CDR1 and CDR2: MNHNY, SVGAGI (reference sequence). CDR3 length equals 16 residues. The germline V and J ends were trimmed by 2 bases and 3 bases, with 15 bases remaining between them. CDR3 bases: TGTGCCAGCAGTTACGTGGTCGGGAGCCCAACAGATACGCAGTATTTT. It encodes CASSYVVGSPTDTQYF.

The J gene is TRBJ1-5, the V gene TRBV6-5, with TRBD1 as a possible D gene (6 bases). Germline CDR1 MNHEY, CDR2 SVGAGI. V lost 4 bases to trimming and J lost 3 bases, with 16 bases between them. CDR3 length: 16 amino acids. The CDR3 protein is CASSSSRDTTNQPQHF. Here the CDR3 DNA reads TGTGCCAGCAGTTCCAGCCGGGACACAACCAATCAGCCCCAGCATTTT.

The V and J genes are TRBV5-6 and TRBJ1-2; TRBD1 aligns across 7 bases. CDR1 is SGHDT, CDR2 YYEEEE, per germline. After removal of 2 bases from V and 1 base from J, the junction contained 8 bases not matched to a gene. This CDR3 is built from 16 residues. CDR3 loop: CASSFESGTVNYGYTF. The DNA for the CDR3 is TGTGCCAGCAGCTTCGAATCCGGGACAGTTAACTATGGCTACACCTTC.

The CDR3 DNA reads TGTGCCGGACAACAGGGGGCGGACACTGAAGCTTTCTTT. Its translation: CAGQQGADTEAFF. J is TRBJ1-1 and V is TRBV6-6; 9 bases are a match to TRBD1. V dropped 11 bases and J dropped 3; count of bases not matched to a gene: 7. CDR1 and CDR2 from the germline V gene are MNHNY and SVGAGI (reference sequence). CDR3 length equals 13 residues.

This clone was detected only once. The V and J genes are TRBV29-1 and TRBJ1-3; perhaps TRBD1 as D (6 bases). Germline values: CDR1 SQVTM, CDR2 ANQGSEA. The CDR3 has 14 amino acids. V shed 5 bases and J shed 0 bases, with 11 bases lying between them. CDR3 loop: CSVNRASSGNTIYF. For the CDR3, the DNA is TGCAGCGTTAACAGGGCTTCCTCTGGAAACACCATATATTTT.

The V and J genes are TRBV15 and TRBJ1-2; the D is unclear. The germline CDR1 and CDR2 sequences are LNHNV and YYDKDF (reference sequence). The CDR3 has 13 amino acids. V shed 0 bases and J shed 7 bases, with 9 bases lying between them. CDR3 amino acids: CATSREVESGYTF. For the CDR3, the DNA is TGTGCCACCAGCAGAGAAGTAGAGAGTGGCTACACCTTC.

CDR3 in amino acids: CASSEGQGMVNTIYF. The CDR3 region has the DNA TGCGCCAGCAGTGAAGGACAGGGGATGGTAAACACCATATATTTT. J is TRBJ1-3 and V is TRBV10-2; TRBD1 agrees at 9 bases. The junction had 6 bases not matched to a gene; V was cut back by 3 bases and J by 6 bases. The CDR3 covers 15 residues. CDR1 and CDR2 (germline): WSHSY, SAAADI.

The J gene is TRBJ2-5, the V gene TRBV11-1; a possible D gene is TRBD1 (6 bases). This CDR3 is 16 amino acids long. The germline V gene encodes CDR1 SGHAT and CDR2 FQDESV (reference sequence). V was shortened by 1 base and J by 2 bases, with 14 bases between the two germline ends. The CDR3 reads CASSLVSLTGQETQYF. The CDR3 DNA follows: TGTGCCAGCAGCTTAGTATCCTTGACAGGTCAAGAGACCCAGTACTTC.

This sequence joins TRBV19 and TRBJ1-1; 9 nucleotides align to TRBD1. Germline assignment: CDR1 LNHDA and CDR2 SQIVND (reference sequence). The CDR3 runs to 17 residues. V trimming: 2 bases; J trimming: 0 bases; junction bases outside the gene matches: 7. CDR3 amino acids: CASSIFSGTGMNTEAFF. In DNA form, the CDR3 reads TGTGCCAGTAGTATATTCTCCGGGACAGGGATGAACACTGAAGCTTTCTTT.

The rearrangement joins TRBV5-1 to TRBJ2-5; 15 nucleotides match TRBD2. The junction had 5 bases not matched to a gene; V was cut back by 4 bases and J by 4 bases. CDR3 size: 16 residues. Germline V gene data show CDR1 as SGHRS and CDR2 as YFSETQ. The CDR3 reads CASSPGLAGGRETQYF. The CDR3 DNA sequence: TGCGCCAGCAGCCCGGGACTAGCGGGGGGAAGAGAGACCCAGTACTTC. Full variable domain (missing parts from reference TRBV5-1 and TRBJ2-5): KAGVTQTPRYLIKTRGQQVTLSCSPISGHRSVSWYQQTPGQGLQFLFEYFSETQRNKGNFPGRFSGRQFSNSRSEMNVSTLELGDSALYLCASSPGLAGGRETQYFGPGTRLLVL.

This chain joins TRBV9 and TRBJ2-2; 9 nucleotides match TRBD2. From germline, CDR1 is SGDLS and CDR2 YYNGEE. The length of the CDR3 is 17 residues. Trimming at V came to 1 base and at J to 2 bases, leaving 6 bases not matched to a gene. This CDR3 reads CASSVLAGAPNTGELFF. The CDR3 nucleotides are TGTGCCAGCAGCGTATTAGCGGGGGCCCCCAACACCGGGGAGCTGTTTTTT.

J is TRBJ2-7 and V is TRBV7-2; 11 bases match TRBD2. The CDR3 runs 15 residues. Trimming cost V 4 bases and J 4 bases; bases outside gene matches: 6. Germline CDR1 and CDR2: SGHTA and FQGNSA. The CDR3 loop reads CASSSLAGGSYEQYF. For the CDR3, the DNA is TGTGCCAGCAGCTCTTTAGCGGGGGGGAGTTACGAGCAGTACTTC.